Listed below are T cell receptor beta chains from one sample, sequenced in a study of blood T cells in healthy people across ages. MiXCR, run by TCRdb on the 5' RACE reads, gives a single entry per CDR3 protein. The repertoire consists of about 1.1 million distinct CDR3 sequences, with 35% to 45% occurring once and the leading ten covering about 12%. Sequenced input: blood. Receptors originate from a man in his late teens or twenties in good health. Both conserved end residues are part of each CDR3. D genes are given only for firm matches. Clone sizes are given selectively: once, few, many, or a class where the clone is expanded.

many,TRBD1,TRBJ2-3,TRBV29-1,TGCAGCGGAGGAAAACAGGGGGCTACAGATACGCAGTATTTT,CSGGKQGATDTQYF
few,TRBD1,TRBJ1-1,TRBV27,TGTGCCAGCAAAAGGCAGGGGGGGATGAACACTGAAGCTTTCTTT,CASKRQGGMNTEAFF
-,-,TRBJ1-2,TRBV7-9,-,CATRPGTVYGCTF
few,-,TRBJ1-2,TRBV20-1,TGCAGTGCTAGAGTCCCTGCAGGGAACTATGGCTACACCTTC,CSARVPAGNYGYTF
-,TRBD2,TRBJ2-1,TRBV3-1,TGTGCCAGCAGCCAGGGACTAGCGGGGGCGTCCTACAATGAGCAGTTCTTC,CASSQGLAGASYNEQFF
-,-,TRBJ2-7,TRBV6-5,TGTGCCAGCAGTCCCCCCGGGACACTCTACGAGCAGTACTTC,CASSPPGTLYEQYF
few,-,TRBJ2-3,TRBV12-3/TRBV12-4,TGTGCCAGCAGTGCTAGCGAGGGCACAGATACGCAGTATTTT,CASSASEGTDTQYF
-,TRBD1,TRBJ1-2,TRBV3-1,TGTGCCAGCAGCCAAGACACCGGGACAGGGGGAAACTTTGGCTATGGCTACACCTTC,CASSQDTGTGGNFGYGYTF
few,TRBD1,TRBJ1-1,TRBV4-2,TGTGCCAGCAGCCGCCAGGGGGCCGGTCTATTAAGGGCTTTCTTT,CASSRQGAGLLRAFF
few,-,TRBJ2-1,TRBV6-2/TRBV6-3,TGTGCCAGCACTACCCGGGACTCATCCTACAATGAGCAGTTCTTC,CASTTRDSSYNEQFF
few,-,TRBJ2-2,TRBV12-3/TRBV12-4,TGTGCCAGCAGTTTCCCCACTAGCAGCCCCGGGGAGCTGTTTTTT,CASSFPTSSPGELFF
-,-,TRBJ1-1,TRBV18,TGTGCCAGCTCACCACTGGGAATAGCGAACACTGAAGCTTTCTTT,CASSPLGIANTEAFF
-,-,TRBJ2-5,TRBV28,TGTGCCAGCAGCCAGGGACGGGAAAAGACCCAGTACTTC,CASSQGREKTQYF
-,-,TRBJ1-5,TRBV7-2,TGTGCCAGCAGCTTAGGAGCAGGAGGGGCCAATCAGCCCCAGCATTTT,CASSLGAGGANQPQHF
-,TRBD1,TRBJ2-3,TRBV6-5,TGTGCCAGCAGTTATGACAGGGTGGAAAGGGGCACAGATACGCAGTATTTT,CASSYDRVERGTDTQYF
once,TRBD2,TRBJ2-1,TRBV9,TGTGCCAGCAGCGTCGGGACTAGCGGACACAATGAGCAGTTCTTC,CASSVGTSGHNEQFF
once,TRBD1,TRBJ1-1,TRBV20-1,TGCAGTGCTAGAAGTCAGGGGGGTGAAGCTTTCTTT,CSARSQGGEAFF
-,TRBD1,TRBJ2-1,TRBV9,TGTGCCAGCAGCGGGTCCGGGACAGGTGGACATCGTAATGAGCAGTTCTTC,CASSGSGTGGHRNEQFF
-,-,TRBJ1-6,TRBV2,TGTGCCAGCACTCTCGCCGGGGCCGCCAATTCACCCCTCCACTTT,CASTLAGAANSPLHF
-,-,TRBJ1-2,TRBV28,TGTGCCAGCAGTCGACAGGATGGAGTAAACTATGGCTACACCTTC,CASSRQDGVNYGYTF
few,TRBD2,TRBJ2-1,TRBV12-3/TRBV12-4,TGTGCCAGCAGCCCCTTAGCGGGGCCGGGGAATGAGCAGTTCTTC,CASSPLAGPGNEQFF
-,TRBD1,TRBJ2-3,TRBV5-1,TGCGCCAGCAGCTTGGCCATGACAGGGATCGGGACAGATACGCAGTATTTT,CASSLAMTGIGTDTQYF
few,-,TRBJ1-5,TRBV12-3/TRBV12-4,TGTGCCAGCAGTAGACAGGCTGGAGAGCCCCAGCATTTT,CASSRQAGEPQHF
many,-,TRBJ1-1,TRBV4-2,TGTGCCAGCAGCCCAGACATGGGGAGCACTGAAGCTTTCTTT,CASSPDMGSTEAFF
few,-,TRBJ2-1,TRBV21-1,TGTGCCAGCAGCACTACAGGGACGGTGTCCCCTGGACATGTGAATGAGCAGTTCTTC,CASSTTGTVSPGHVNEQFF
once,TRBD2,TRBJ2-7,TRBV10-3,TGTGCCATCAGTGCTCAGCGGGGGGGCGCGAATGAGCAGTACTTC,CAISAQRGGANEQYF
-,-,TRBJ2-6,TRBV7-9,TGTGCCAGCAGCTTAGACCCGGTAGGGTTCCTGGAGGCCAACGTCCTGACTTTC,CASSLDPVGFLEANVLTF
-,TRBD2,TRBJ2-1,TRBV29-1,TGCAGCGTTGCGGCGACTAGCGGGGACAATGAGCGGTTCTTC,CSVAATSGDNERFF
-,-,TRBJ2-7,TRBV4-3,TGCGCCAGCAGCCAAGAAGGATACCAGTCCTACAATGAGCAGTACTTC,CASSQEGYQSYNEQYF
few,-,TRBJ2-5,TRBV7-8,TGTGCCAGCAGCCCTGTTTGGACAGTCCTAGAGACCCAGTACTTC,CASSPVWTVLETQYF
-,-,TRBJ2-1,TRBV3-1,TGTGCCAGCAGCCATCGGCACAATGAGCAGTTCTTC,CASSHRHNEQFF
few,-,TRBJ2-5,TRBV7-2,TGTGCCAGCAGCTTAGAGGTGGCAGCGCAAGAGACCCAGTACTTC,CASSLEVAAQETQYF
many,-,TRBJ1-2,TRBV12-3/TRBV12-4,TGTGCCAGCAGTTTTGCAGGGGAGTATGGCTACACCTTC,CASSFAGEYGYTF
-,-,TRBJ1-2,TRBV14,TGTGCCAGCAGCCAAGAACAGTTCTATGGCTACACCTTC,CASSQEQFYGYTF
-,-,TRBJ1-5,TRBV20-1,TGCAGTGCTAGAGAGTCAGGGGCAGGGAGAGGTCAGCCCCAGCATTTT,CSARESGAGRGQPQHF
-,-,TRBJ1-2,TRBV27,TGTGCCAGCAGTTTATCTCCCCTCGCGGGGGATGGCTACACCTTC,CASSLSPLAGDGYTF
-,TRBD2,TRBJ2-3,TRBV20-1,TGCAGTGCTAGCCCCGGGACTAGCGGGGGGAACACAGATACGCAGTATTTT,CSASPGTSGGNTDTQYF
once,-,TRBJ1-5,TRBV20-1,TGCAGTGCTAGAGATGGGGGTAACGGGTATCAGCCCCAGCATTTT,CSARDGGNGYQPQHF
-,-,TRBJ2-3,TRBV7-9,TGTGCCAGCAGTTTCGATCCTGGGACATCGACTAGCACAGATACGCAGTATTTT,CASSFDPGTSTSTDTQYF
few,TRBD2,TRBJ2-1,TRBV10-3,TGTGCCTCCTATCCGGGACTAGCGGGGGGGCCCCAGTTCTTC,CASYPGLAGGPQFF
-,TRBD2,TRBJ2-1,TRBV27,TGTGCCAGCAGTAAGAGGCGGGGGGATAATGAGCAGTTCTTC,CASSKRRGDNEQFF
few,-,TRBJ1-1,TRBV27,TGTGCCAGCAGTTCCGCTTGGACAGCGACCCTCTTAGAAGCTTTCTTT,CASSSAWTATLLEAFF
few,-,TRBJ2-3,TRBV27,TGTGCCAGCAGTTTAGGCTATCTCACAGATACGCAGTATTTT,CASSLGYLTDTQYF
-,-,TRBJ1-1,TRBV29-1,TGCAGCGTTATTCTACTTTTGGGGAACACTGAAGCTTTCTTT,CSVILLLGNTEAFF
-,TRBD1,TRBJ1-6,TRBV6-6,TGTGCCAGCAGCTACCTACAGGGGATTGGCAATTCACCCCTCCACTTT,CASSYLQGIGNSPLHF
-,TRBD1,TRBJ1-4,TRBV2,TGTGCCAGCAGAGCCAGGGGGCGAGGTGAAAAACTGTTTTTT,CASRARGRGEKLFF
few,-,TRBJ1-4,TRBV14,TGTGCCAGCAGCTCTTCAGGGAGTGAAAAACTGTTTTTT,CASSSSGSEKLFF
few,TRBD1,TRBJ2-1,TRBV9,TGTGCCAGCAGCGTAGACCAGACAGGGGTCAATGAGCAGTTCTTC,CASSVDQTGVNEQFF
-,-,TRBJ1-5,TRBV20-1,TGCAGTGCTAGAGTTGGGCGGTCCAGAGCGGATCAGCCCCAGCATTTT,CSARVGRSRADQPQHF
-,-,TRBJ1-2,TRBV7-2,TGTGCCAGCAGCTTAGCGCAAGGGGTCAAGAACTATGGCTACACCTTC,CASSLAQGVKNYGYTF